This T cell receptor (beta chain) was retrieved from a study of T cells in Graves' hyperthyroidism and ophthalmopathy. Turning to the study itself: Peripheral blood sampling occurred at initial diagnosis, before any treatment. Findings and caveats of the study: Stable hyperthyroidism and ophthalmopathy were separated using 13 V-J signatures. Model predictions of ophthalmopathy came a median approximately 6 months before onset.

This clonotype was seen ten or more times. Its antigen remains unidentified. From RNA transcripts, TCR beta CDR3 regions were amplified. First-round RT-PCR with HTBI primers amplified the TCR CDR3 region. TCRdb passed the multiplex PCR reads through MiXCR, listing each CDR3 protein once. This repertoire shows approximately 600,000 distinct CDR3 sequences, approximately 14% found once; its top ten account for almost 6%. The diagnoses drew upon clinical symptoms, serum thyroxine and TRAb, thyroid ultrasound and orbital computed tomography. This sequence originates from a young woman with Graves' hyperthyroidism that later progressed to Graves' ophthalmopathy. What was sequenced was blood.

The CDR3, as DNA: TGTGCCAGCAGCTTAGAGGTCGTTTCACCCCTCCACTTT. This codes for CASSLEVVSPLHF. This chain connects TRBV7-2 to TRBJ1-6; D is unresolved. The CDR3 extends over 13 amino acids. Looked up from germline, CDR1 is SGHTA and CDR2 is FQGNSA. The V end lost 1 base, the J end lost 9 bases, and 7 bases lay between the germline ends.